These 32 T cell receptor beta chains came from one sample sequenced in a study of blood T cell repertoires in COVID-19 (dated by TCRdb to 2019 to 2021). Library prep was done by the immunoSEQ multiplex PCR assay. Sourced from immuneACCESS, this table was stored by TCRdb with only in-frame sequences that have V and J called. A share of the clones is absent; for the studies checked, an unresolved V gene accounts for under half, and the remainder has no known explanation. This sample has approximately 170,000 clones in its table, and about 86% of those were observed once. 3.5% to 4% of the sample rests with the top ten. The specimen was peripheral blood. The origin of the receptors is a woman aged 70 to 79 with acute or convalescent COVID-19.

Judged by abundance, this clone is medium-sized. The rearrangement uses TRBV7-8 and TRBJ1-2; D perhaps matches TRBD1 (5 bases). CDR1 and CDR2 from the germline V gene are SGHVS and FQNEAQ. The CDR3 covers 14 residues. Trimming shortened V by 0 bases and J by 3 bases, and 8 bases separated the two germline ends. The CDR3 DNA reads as TGTGCCAGCAGCTTAGCCGGGACTTACTATGGCTACACCTTC. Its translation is CASSLAGTYYGYTF. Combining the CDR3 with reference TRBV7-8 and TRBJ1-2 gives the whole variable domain GAGVSQSPRYKVAKRGQDVALRCDPISGHVSLFWYQQALGQGPEFLTYFQNEAQLDKSGLPSDRFFAERPEGSVSTLKIQRTQQEDSAVYLCASSLAGTYYGYTFGSGTRLTVV.

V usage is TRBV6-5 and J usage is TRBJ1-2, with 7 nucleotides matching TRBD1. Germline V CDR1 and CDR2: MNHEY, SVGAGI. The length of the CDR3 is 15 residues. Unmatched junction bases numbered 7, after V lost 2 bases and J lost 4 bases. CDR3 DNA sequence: TGTGCCAGCAGTTACGGTAGGGGGACAGTCTATGGCTACACCTTC. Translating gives CASSYGRGTVYGYTF.

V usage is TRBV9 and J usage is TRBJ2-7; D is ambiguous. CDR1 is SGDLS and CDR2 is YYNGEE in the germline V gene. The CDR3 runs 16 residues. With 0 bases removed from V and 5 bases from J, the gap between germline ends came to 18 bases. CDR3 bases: TGTGCCAGCAGCGTAGTTGGGCGCTTTCTCCAGAACGAGCAGTACTTC. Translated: CASSVVGRFLQNEQYF.

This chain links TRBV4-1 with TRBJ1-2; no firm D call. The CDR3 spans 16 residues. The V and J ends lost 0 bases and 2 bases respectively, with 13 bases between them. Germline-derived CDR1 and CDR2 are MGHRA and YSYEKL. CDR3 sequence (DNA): TGCGCCAGCAGCCAAGAAGAATCAACCGGGAACTATGGCTACACCTTC. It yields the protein CASSQEESTGNYGYTF.

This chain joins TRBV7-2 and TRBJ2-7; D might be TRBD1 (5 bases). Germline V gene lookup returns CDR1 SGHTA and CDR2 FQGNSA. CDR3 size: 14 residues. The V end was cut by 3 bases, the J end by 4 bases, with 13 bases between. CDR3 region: CASSFRLSGYEQYF. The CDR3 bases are TGTGCCAGCAGCTTCAGGCTATCAGGGTACGAGCAGTACTTC.

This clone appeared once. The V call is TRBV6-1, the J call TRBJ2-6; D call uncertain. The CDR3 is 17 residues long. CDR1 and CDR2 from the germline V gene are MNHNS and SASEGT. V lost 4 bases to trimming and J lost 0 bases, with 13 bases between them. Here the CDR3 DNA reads TGTGCCAGCAGTGGGTTAGTAGCTAGCTCTGGGGCCAACGTCCTGACTTTC. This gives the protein CASSGLVASSGANVLTF.

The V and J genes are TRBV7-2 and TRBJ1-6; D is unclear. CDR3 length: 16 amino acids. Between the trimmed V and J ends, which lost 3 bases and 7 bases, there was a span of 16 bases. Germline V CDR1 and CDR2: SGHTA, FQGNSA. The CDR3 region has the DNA TGTGCCAGCAGCTTCATTGGCGGGGTAGCGAATTCACCCCTCCACTTT. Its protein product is CASSFIGGVANSPLHF.

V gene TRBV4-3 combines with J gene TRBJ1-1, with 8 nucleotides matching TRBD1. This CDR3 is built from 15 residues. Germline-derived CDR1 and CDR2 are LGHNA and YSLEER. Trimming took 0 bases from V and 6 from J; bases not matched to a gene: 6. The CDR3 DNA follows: TGCGCCAGCAGCCAAGAAGTCAGGGGGCATTCTGAAGCTTTCTTT. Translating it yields CASSQEVRGHSEAFF.

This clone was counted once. The CDR3 spells CASSMVFGLAATDTQYF. For the CDR3, the DNA is TGTGCCAGTAGTATGGTCTTTGGACTAGCGGCCACAGATACGCAGTATTTT. V usage is TRBV19 and J usage is TRBJ2-3; 10 nucleotides align to TRBD2. V dropped 3 bases and J dropped 2; count of bases not matched to a gene: 8. CDR3 length: 17 residues. Germline V CDR1 and CDR2: LNHDA, SQIVND (reference sequence). Drawing the rest from reference TRBV19 and TRBJ2-3, the complete variable domain is DGGITQSPKYLFRKEGQNVTLSCEQNLNHDAMYWYRQDPGQGLRLIYYSQIVNDFQKGDIAEGYSVSREKKESFPLTVTSAQKNPTAFYLCASSMVFGLAATDTQYFGPGTRLTVL.

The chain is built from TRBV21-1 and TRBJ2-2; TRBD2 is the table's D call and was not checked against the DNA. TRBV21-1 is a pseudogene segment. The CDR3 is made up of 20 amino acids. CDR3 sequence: CASSKEEKGLAGDPTGELFF. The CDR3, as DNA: TGTGCCAGCAGCAAAGAGGAAAAGGGACTAGCGGGAGATCCGACCGGGGAGCTGTTTTTT.

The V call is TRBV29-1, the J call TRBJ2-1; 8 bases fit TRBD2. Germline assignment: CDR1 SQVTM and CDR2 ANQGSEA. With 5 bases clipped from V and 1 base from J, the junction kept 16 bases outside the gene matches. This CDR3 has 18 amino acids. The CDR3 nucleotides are TGCAGCGTTCGAACAGCGGGAGATCCCCCCGGGTCCTACAATGAGCAGTTCTTC. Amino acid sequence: CSVRTAGDPPGSYNEQFF.

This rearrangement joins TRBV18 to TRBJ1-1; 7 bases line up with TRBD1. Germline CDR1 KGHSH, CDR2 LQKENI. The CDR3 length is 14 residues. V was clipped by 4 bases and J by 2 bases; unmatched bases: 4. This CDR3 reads CASSLGQRNTEAFF. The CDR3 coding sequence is TGTGCCAGCTCACTGGGACAGCGTAACACTGAAGCTTTCTTT.

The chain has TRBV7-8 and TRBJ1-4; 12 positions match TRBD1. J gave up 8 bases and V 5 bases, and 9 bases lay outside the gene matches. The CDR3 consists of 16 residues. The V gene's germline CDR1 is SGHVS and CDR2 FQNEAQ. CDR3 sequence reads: CASSQPSGTGGEKLFF. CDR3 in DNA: TGTGCCAGCAGCCAACCCTCCGGGACAGGGGGCGAAAAACTGTTTTTT.

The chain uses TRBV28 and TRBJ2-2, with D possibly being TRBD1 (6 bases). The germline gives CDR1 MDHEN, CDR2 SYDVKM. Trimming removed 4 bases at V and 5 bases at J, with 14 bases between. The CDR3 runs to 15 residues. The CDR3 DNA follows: TGTGCCAGCAGTTACTTGGGGGCGTTGACCGGGGAGCTGTTTTTT. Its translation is CASSYLGALTGELFF.

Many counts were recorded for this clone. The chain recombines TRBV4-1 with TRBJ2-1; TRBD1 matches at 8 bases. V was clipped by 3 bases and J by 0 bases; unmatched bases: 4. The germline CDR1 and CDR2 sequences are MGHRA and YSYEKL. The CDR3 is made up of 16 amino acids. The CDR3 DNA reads TGCGCCAGCAGCCATCTAGGGACAGGCTCCTACAATGAGCAGTTCTTC. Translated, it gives CASSHLGTGSYNEQFF.

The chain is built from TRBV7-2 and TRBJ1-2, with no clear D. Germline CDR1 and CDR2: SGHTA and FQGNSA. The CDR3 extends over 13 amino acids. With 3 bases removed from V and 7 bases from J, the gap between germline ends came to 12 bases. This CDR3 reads CASSLKGGSGYTF. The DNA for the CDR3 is TGTGCCAGCAGCTTGAAGGGAGGGTCTGGCTACACCTTC.

For the CDR3, the DNA is TGCGCCACCTCCAGACAGGCCGCTCGGACTGAAGCTTTCTTT. It encodes CATSRQAARTEAFF. The gene calls are TRBV10-2 and TRBJ1-1; D perhaps matches TRBD1 (6 bases). The CDR3 loop spans 14 amino acids. CDR1 is WSHSY, CDR2 SAAADI, per germline. Trimming removed 10 bases at V and 5 bases at J, with 20 bases between.

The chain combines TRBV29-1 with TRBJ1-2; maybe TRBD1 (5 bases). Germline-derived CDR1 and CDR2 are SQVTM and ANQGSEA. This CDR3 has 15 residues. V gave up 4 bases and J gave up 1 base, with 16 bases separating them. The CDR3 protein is CSVVVQGVGNYGYTF. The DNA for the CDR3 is TGCAGCGTTGTAGTTCAGGGTGTCGGTAACTATGGCTACACCTTC.

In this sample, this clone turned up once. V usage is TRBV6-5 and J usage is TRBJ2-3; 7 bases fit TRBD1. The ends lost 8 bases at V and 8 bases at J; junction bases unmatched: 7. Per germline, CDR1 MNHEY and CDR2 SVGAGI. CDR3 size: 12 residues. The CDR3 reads CASRQGGGTQYF. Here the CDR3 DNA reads TGTGCCAGCCGACAGGGTGGGGGTACGCAGTATTTT.

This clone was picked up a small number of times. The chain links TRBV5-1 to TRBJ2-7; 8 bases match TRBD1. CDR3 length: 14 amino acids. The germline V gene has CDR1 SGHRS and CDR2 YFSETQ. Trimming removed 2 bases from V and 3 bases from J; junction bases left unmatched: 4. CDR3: CASSLTTGVYEQYF. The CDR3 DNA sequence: TGCGCCAGCAGCTTAACGACAGGGGTCTACGAGCAGTACTTC.

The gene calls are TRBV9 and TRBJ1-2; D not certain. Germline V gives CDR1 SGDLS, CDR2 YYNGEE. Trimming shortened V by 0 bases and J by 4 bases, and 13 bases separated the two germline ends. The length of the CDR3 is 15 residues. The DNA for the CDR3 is TGTGCCAGCAGCGTAGTCGACACATACCCCTATGGCTACACCTTC. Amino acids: CASSVVDTYPYGYTF. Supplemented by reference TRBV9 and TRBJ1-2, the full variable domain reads DSGVTQTPKHLITATGQRVTLRCSPRSGDLSVYWYQQSLDQGLQFLIQYYNGEERAKGNILERFSAQQFPDLHSELNLSSLELGDSALYFCASSVVDTYPYGYTFGSGTRLTVV.

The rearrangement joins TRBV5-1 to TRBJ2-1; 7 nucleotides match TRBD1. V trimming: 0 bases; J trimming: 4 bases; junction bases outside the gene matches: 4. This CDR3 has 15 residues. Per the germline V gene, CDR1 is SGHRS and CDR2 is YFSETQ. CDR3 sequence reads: CASSLVPGGYNEQFF. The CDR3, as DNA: TGCGCCAGCAGCTTGGTACCAGGGGGATACAATGAGCAGTTCTTC. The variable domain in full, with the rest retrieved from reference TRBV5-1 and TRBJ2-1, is KAGVTQTPRYLIKTRGQQVTLSCSPISGHRSVSWYQQTPGQGLQFLFEYFSETQRNKGNFPGRFSGRQFSNSRSEMNVSTLELGDSALYLCASSLVPGGYNEQFFGPGTRLTVL.

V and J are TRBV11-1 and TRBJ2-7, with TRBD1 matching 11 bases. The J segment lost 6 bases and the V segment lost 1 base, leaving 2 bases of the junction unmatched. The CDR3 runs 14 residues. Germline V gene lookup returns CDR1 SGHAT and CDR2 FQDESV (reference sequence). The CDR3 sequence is CASSLVDRGLEQYF. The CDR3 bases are TGTGCCAGCAGCTTAGTGGACAGGGGGCTCGAGCAGTACTTC.

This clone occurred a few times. The CDR3 region has the DNA TGTGCCAGCAGTGACTCGCATTCAGGTGTGAACACTGAAGCTTTCTTT. It yields the protein CASSDSHSGVNTEAFF. The genes are TRBV6-4 and TRBJ1-1; no clear D gene. The CDR3 length is 16 residues. CDR1 and CDR2 (germline): MRHNA, SNTAGT. V shed 0 bases and J shed 0 bases, with 11 bases lying between them.

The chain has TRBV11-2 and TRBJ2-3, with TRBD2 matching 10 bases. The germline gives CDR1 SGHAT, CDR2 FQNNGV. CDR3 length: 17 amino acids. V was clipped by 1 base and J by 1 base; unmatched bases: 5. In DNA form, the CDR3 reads TGTGCCAGCAGCTTAGCCCCACTAGCGGGGCGCACAGATACGCAGTATTTT. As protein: CASSLAPLAGRTDTQYF.

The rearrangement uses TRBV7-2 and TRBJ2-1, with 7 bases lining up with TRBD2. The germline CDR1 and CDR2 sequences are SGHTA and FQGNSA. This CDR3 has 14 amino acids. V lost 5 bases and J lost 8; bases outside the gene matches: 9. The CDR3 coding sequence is TGTGCCAGCAGCAGGACTAGAACTCTATATGAGCAGTTCTTC. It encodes CASSRTRTLYEQFF.

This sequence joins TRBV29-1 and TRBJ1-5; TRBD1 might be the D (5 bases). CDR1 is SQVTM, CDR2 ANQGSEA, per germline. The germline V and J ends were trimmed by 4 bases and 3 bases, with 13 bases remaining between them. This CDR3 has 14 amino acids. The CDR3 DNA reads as TGCAGCGTTGCAGGGCCAGGGAACAATCAGCCCCAGCATTTT. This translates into CSVAGPGNNQPQHF.

CDR3 nucleotide sequence: TGTGCCAGCAGCTCGCCACAGGGCAATGGCTACAATGAGCAGTTCTTC. The encoded protein is CASSSPQGNGYNEQFF. V usage is TRBV7-9 and J usage is TRBJ2-1, with D perhaps matching TRBD1 (6 bases). The CDR3 extends over 16 amino acids. Germline V lookup: CDR1 SEHNR, CDR2 FQNEAQ (reference sequence). Trimming left V 4 bases short and J 3 bases short, with 16 bases between. Full variable domain (rest looked up from reference TRBV7-9 and TRBJ2-1): DTGVSQNPRHKITKRGQNVTFRCDPISEHNRLYWYRQTLGQGPEFLTYFQNEAQLEKSRLLSDRFSAERPKGSFSTLEIQRTEQGDSAMYLCASSSPQGNGYNEQFFGPGTRLTVL.

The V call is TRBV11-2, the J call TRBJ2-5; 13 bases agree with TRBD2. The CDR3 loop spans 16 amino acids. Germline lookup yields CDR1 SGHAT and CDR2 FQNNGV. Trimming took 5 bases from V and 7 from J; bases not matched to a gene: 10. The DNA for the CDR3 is TGTGCCAGCAGCCCTGAGGGACTAGCGGGAATAAGGACCCAGTACTTC. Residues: CASSPEGLAGIRTQYF.

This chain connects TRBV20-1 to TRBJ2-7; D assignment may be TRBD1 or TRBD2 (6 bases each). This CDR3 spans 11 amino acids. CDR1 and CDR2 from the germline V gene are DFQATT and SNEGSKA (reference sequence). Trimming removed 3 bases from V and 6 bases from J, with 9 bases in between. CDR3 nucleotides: TGCAGTGCTAGTGGGGGGCGCGAGCAGTACTTC. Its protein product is CSASGGREQYF.

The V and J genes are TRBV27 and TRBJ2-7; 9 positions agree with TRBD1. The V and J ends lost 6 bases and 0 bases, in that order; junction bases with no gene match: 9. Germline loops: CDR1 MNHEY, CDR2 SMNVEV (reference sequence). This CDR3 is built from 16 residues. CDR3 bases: TGTGCCAGCAGGGGAACGACAGGGGGGGCCTCCTACGAGCAGTACTTC. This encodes CASRGTTGGASYEQYF.

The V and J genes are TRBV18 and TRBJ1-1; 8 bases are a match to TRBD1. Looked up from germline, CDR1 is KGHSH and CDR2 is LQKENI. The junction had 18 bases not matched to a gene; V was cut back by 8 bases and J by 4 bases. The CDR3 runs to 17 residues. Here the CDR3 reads CASTPRQGASGFTEAFF. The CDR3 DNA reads TGTGCCAGCACCCCGAGGCAGGGGGCGAGTGGGTTCACTGAAGCTTTCTTT.